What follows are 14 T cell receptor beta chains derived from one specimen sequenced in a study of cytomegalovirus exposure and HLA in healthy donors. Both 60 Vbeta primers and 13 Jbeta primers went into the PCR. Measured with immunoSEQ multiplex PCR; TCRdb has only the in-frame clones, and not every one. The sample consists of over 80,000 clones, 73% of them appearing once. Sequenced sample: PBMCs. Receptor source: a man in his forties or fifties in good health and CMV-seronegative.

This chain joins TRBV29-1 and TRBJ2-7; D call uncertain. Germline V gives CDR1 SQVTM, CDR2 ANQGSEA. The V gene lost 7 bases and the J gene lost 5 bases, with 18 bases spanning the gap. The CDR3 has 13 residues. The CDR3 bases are TGCAGCGGTGTACCTACGGAGTCTAACGAGCAGTACTTC. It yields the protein CSGVPTESNEQYF.

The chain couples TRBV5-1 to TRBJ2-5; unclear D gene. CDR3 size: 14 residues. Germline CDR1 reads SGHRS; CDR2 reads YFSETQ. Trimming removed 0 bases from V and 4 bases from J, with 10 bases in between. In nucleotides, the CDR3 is TGCGCCAGCAGCTTGGGTGAAGCGCGAGAGACCCAGTACTTC. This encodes CASSLGEARETQYF.

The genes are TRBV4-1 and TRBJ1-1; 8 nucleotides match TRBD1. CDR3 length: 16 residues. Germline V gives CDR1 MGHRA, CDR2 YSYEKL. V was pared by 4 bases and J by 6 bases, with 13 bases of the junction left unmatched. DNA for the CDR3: TGCGCCAGCAGCCGCAGTCCTTTAACAGGGGGATCTGAAGCTTTCTTT. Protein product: CASSRSPLTGGSEAFF.

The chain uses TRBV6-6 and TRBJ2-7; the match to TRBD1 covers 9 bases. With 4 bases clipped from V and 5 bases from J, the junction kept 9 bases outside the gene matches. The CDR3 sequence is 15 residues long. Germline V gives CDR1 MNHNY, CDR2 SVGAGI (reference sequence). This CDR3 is CASSSGTGFVHEQYF. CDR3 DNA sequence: TGTGCCAGCAGTTCCGGGACAGGGTTTGTACACGAGCAGTACTTC.

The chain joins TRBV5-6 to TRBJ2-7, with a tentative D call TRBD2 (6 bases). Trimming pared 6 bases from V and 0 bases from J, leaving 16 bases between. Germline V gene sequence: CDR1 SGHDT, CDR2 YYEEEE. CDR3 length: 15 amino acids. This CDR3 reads CASTTGLQISYEQYF. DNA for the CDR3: TGTGCCAGCACCACGGGACTCCAAATCTCCTACGAGCAGTACTTC.

CDR3 nucleotides: TGCGCCAGCAGCCGTGAGGGACAGAAGTATGGCTACACCTTC. Translation: CASSREGQKYGYTF. This sequence joins TRBV5-1 and TRBJ1-2; TRBD1 agrees at 7 bases. This CDR3 has 14 residues. Per the germline V gene, CDR1 is SGHRS and CDR2 is YFSETQ. V lost 4 bases to trimming and J lost 5 bases; unmatched junction nucleotides: 8.

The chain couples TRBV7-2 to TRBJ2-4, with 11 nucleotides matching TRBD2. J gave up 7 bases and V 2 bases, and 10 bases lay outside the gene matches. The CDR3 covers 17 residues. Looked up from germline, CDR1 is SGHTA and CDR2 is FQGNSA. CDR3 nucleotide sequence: TGTGCCAGCAGCTTAAAGCCCCTAGCGGGGGGTTTCAACATTCAGTACTTC. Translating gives CASSLKPLAGGFNIQYF. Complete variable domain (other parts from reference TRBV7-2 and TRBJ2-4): GAGVSQSPSNKVTEKGKDVELRCDPISGHTALYWYRQSLGQGLEFLIYFQGNSAPDKSGLPSDRFSAERTGGSVSTLTIQRTQQEDSAVYLCASSLKPLAGGFNIQYFGAGTRLSVL.

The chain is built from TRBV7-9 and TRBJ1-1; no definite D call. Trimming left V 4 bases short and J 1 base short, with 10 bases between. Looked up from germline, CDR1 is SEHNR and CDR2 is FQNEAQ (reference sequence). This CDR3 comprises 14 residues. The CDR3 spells CASSYPGGNTEAFF. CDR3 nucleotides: TGTGCCAGCAGCTACCCGGGTGGGAACACTGAAGCTTTCTTT.

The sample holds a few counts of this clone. The CDR3 sequence: CASSFGGALTSPLHF. Written as DNA, the CDR3 is TGTGCCAGCAGTTTCGGAGGAGCACTTACTTCACCCCTCCACTTT. The chain recombines TRBV6-5 with TRBJ1-6; D is ambiguous. The CDR3 consists of 15 residues. In germline, CDR1 is MNHEY, CDR2 SVGAGI. Deletions cut 4 bases from V and 9 bases from J, with 16 bases between.

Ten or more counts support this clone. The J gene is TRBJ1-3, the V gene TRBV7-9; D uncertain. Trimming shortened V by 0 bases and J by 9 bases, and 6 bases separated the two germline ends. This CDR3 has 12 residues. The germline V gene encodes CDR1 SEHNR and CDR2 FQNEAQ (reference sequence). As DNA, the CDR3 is TGTGCCAGCAGCTTAGCTCTCGGCACCATATATTTT. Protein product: CASSLALGTIYF.

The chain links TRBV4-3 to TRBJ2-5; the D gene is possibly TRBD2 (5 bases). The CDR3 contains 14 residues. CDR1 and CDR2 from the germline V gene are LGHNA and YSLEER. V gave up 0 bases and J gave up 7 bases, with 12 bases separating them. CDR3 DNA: TGCGCCAGCAGCCAAGAGGGAGAGGTGGCGACCCAGTACTTC. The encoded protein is CASSQEGEVATQYF.

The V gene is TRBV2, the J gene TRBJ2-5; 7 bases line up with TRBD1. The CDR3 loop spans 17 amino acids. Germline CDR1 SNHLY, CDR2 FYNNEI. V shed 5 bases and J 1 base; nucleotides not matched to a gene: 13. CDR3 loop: CASSHARQGLLQETQYF. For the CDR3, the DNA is TGTGCCAGCAGTCATGCCCGACAGGGCTTACTCCAAGAGACCCAGTACTTC.

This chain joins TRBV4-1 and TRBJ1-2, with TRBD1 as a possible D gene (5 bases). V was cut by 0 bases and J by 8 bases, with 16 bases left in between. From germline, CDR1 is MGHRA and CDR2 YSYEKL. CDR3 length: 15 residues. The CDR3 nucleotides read TGCGCCAGCAGCCAAGATGGAACAGGTGGTTTAGGCTACACCTTC. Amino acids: CASSQDGTGGLGYTF.

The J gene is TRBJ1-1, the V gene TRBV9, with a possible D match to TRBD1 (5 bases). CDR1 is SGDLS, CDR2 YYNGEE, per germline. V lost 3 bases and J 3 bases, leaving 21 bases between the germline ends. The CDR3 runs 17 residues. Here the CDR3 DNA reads TGTGCCAGCAGCGGGGGCCTTCGGCAGGGAATATACACTGAAGCTTTCTTT. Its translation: CASSGGLRQGIYTEAFF.